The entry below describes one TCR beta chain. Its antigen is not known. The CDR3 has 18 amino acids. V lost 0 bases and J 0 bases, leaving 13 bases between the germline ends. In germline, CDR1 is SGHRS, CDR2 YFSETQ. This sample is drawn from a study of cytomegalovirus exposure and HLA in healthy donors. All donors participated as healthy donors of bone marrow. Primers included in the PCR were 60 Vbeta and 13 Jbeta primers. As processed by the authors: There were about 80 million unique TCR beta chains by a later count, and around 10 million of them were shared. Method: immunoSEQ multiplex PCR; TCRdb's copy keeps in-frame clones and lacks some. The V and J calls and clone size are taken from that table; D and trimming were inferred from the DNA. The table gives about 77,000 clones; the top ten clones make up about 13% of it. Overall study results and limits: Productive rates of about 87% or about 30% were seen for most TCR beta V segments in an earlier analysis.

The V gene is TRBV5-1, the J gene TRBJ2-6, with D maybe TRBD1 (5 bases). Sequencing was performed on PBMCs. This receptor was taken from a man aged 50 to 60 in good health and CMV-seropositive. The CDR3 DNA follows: TGCGCCAGCAGCTTGGTAACAGGCCCTAGCTCTGGGGCCAACGTCCTGACTTTC. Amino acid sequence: CASSLVTGPSSGANVLTF.